A single sample is the source of the 2 T cell receptor beta chains below, sequenced in a study of blood T cell repertoires in COVID-19 (dated by TCRdb to 2019 to 2021). The protocol used for the library was the immunoSEQ multiplex PCR assay. In its TCRdb copy, this immuneACCESS table keeps in-frame sequences only and misses some clones. Where compared with another copy, unresolved V genes explain less than half of these, and the others have no known cause. Within this sample are about 270,000 clones, with 70% to 90% of them counted one time only. Over 9.5% of the sample rests with the top ten. The specimen sequenced was peripheral blood. The receptor set was obtained from a woman in her 30s with COVID-19, enrolled during active disease.

This rearrangement joins TRBV30 to TRBJ2-3; 9 nucleotides align to TRBD2. This CDR3 spans 15 amino acids. From germline, CDR1 is GTSNPN and CDR2 SVGIG (reference sequence). J lost 4 bases, V lost 0 bases, and 5 bases had no gene match. CDR3 sequence: CAWSVGGGASDTQYF. For the CDR3, the DNA is TGTGCCTGGAGTGTAGGCGGGGGGGCCTCAGATACGCAGTATTTT.

This clone was counted once. This rearrangement joins TRBV7-9 to TRBJ1-1; the match to TRBD1 covers 7 bases. The J segment lost 1 base and the V segment lost 5 bases, leaving 4 bases of the junction unmatched. The CDR3 sequence is 14 residues long. CDR1 and CDR2 from the germline V gene are SEHNR and FQNEAQ (reference sequence). The CDR3 nucleotides read TGTGCCAGCAGCCCTAACAGGGGGAACACTGAAGCTTTCTTT. Translated, it gives CASSPNRGNTEAFF. The full variable domain, rest sourced from reference TRBV7-9 and TRBJ1-1, is DTGVSQNPRHKITKRGQNVTFRCDPISEHNRLYWYRQTLGQGPEFLTYFQNEAQLEKSRLLSDRFSAERPKGSFSTLEIQRTEQGDSAMYLCASSPNRGNTEAFFGQGTRLTVV.